This T cell receptor (beta chain) was retrieved from a study of post-analysis software for immune sequencing data. Study-level findings and limits: Included in a set of four or five TRBV segments more frequent in patients than controls were TRBV5-6, TRBV5-1 and TRBV20-1.

The CDR3 runs to 14 residues. Germline CDR1 reads SGHKS; CDR2 reads YYEKEE (reference sequence). As regards this clonotype: The antigen is not known.

The TCR beta cDNA libraries contained unique molecular identifiers. In TCRdb, the PCR reads were re-called with MiXCR into one record per CDR3 protein. The table has about 620,000 distinct CDR3 sequences, roughly two fifths seen once. The sequencing input was blood. V gene TRBV5-5 combines with J gene TRBJ2-5; D tentatively fits TRBD1 or TRBD2 (5 bases each). The J call may be faulty, since TRBJ2-1 better matches the DNA end. The clonotype comes from a girl aged 10-17 years with multiple sclerosis. The CDR3 is CASSTAQLRETQFF. CDR3 sequence (DNA): TGTGCCAGCAGCACTGCCCAGCTCAGGGAGACCCAGTTCTTC.